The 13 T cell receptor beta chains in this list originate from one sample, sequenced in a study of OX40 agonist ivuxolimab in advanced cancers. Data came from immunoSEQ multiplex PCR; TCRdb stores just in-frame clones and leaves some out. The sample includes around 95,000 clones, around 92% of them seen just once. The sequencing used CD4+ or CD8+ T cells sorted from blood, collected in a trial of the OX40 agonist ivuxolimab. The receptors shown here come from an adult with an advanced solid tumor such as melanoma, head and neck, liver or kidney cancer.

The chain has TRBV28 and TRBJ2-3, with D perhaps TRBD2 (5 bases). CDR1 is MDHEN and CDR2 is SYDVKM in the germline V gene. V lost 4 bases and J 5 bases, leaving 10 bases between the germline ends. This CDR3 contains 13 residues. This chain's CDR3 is CASSSGTRDTQYF. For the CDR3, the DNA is TGTGCCAGCAGTTCCGGTACTAGAGATACGCAGTATTTT.

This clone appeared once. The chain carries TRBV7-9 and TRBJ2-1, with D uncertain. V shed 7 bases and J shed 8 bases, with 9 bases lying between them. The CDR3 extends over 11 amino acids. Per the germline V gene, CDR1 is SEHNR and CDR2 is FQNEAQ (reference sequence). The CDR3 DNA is TGTGCCAGCACCAAAAGGGATGAGCAGTTCTTC. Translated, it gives CASTKRDEQFF.

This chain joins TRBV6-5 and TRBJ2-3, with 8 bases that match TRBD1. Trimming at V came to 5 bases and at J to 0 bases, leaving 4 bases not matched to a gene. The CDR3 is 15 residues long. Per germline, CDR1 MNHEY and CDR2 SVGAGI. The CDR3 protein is CASSPDRVSTDTQYF. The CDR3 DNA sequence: TGTGCCAGCAGTCCGGACAGGGTGAGCACAGATACGCAGTATTTT.

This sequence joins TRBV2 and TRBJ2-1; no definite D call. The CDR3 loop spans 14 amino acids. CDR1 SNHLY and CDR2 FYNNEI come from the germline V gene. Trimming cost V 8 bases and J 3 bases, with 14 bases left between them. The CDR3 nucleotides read TGTGCCAGCGGTCTTCGGTCGGACTACAATGAGCAGTTCTTC. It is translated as CASGLRSDYNEQFF.

CDR3 amino acids: CASSQEWWGGETQYF. The DNA for the CDR3 is TGCGCCAGCAGCCAAGAATGGTGGGGGGGAGAGACCCAGTACTTC. This chain joins TRBV4-3 and TRBJ2-5, with 7 bases lining up with TRBD2. Germline V gene data show CDR1 as LGHNA and CDR2 as YSLEER. The CDR3 runs to 15 residues. V was clipped by 0 bases and J by 4 bases; unmatched bases: 5.

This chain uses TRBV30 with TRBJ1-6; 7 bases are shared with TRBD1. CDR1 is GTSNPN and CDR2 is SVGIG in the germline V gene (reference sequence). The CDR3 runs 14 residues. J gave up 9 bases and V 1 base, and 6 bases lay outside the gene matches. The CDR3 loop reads CAWSGPQGGSPLHF. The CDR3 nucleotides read TGTGCCTGGAGTGGTCCTCAGGGGGGTTCACCCCTCCACTTT.

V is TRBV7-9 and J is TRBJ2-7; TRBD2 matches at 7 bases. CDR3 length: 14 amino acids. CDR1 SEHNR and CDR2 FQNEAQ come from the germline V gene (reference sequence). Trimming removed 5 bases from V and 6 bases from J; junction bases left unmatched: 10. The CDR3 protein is CASSPGRRSGEQYF. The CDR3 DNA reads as TGTGCCAGCAGCCCCGGGAGGCGGTCCGGCGAGCAGTACTTC. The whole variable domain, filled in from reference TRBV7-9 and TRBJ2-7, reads DTGVSQNPRHKITKRGQNVTFRCDPISEHNRLYWYRQTLGQGPEFLTYFQNEAQLEKSRLLSDRFSAERPKGSFSTLEIQRTEQGDSAMYLCASSPGRRSGEQYFGPGTRLTVT.

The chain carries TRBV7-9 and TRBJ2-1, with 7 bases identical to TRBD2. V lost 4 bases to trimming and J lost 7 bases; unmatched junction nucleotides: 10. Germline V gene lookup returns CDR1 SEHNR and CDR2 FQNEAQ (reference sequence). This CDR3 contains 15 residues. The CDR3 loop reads CASSSGWREKNEQFF. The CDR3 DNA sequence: TGTGCCAGCAGCTCTGGGTGGCGGGAGAAAAATGAGCAGTTCTTC.

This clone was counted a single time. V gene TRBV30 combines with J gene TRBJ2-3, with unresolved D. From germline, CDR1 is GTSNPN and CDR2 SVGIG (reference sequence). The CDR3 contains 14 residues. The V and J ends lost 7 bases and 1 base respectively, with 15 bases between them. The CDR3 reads CALELGVGTDTQYF. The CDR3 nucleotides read TGTGCCTTGGAGCTCGGAGTGGGCACAGATACGCAGTATTTT.

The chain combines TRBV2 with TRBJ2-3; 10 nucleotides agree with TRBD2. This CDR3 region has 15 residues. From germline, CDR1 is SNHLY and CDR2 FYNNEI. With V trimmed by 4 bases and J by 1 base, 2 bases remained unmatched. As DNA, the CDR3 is TGTGCCAGCAGTGTCGGGACTAGCGGCACAGATACGCAGTATTTT. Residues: CASSVGTSGTDTQYF.

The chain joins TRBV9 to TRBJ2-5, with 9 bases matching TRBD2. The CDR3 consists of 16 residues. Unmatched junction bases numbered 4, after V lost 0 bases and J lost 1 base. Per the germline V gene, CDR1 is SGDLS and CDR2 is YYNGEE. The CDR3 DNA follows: TGTGCCAGCAGCGTAGGCTCTAGCGGGGCCCAAGAGACCCAGTACTTC. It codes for CASSVGSSGAQETQYF.

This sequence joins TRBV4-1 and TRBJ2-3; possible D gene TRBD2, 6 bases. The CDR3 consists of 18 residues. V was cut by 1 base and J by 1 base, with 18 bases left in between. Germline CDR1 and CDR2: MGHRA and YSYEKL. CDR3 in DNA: TGCGCCAGCAGCCAAGTTAGCGGACTGATCTTTGGCACAGATACGCAGTATTTT. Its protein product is CASSQVSGLIFGTDTQYF.

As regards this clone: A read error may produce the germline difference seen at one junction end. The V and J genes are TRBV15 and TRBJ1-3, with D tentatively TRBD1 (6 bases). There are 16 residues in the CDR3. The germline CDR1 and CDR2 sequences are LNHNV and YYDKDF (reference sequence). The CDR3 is CATSRAVRGSGSTIYF. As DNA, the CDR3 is TGTGCCACCAGCAGAGCGGTCAGGGGATCTGGAAGCACCATATATTTT.